This T cell receptor beta chain was sequenced for a study of molecular identifiers for immune sequencing clone quantification. Preparation of naive CD8 libraries involved about 18,000 to 1,000,000 sorted cells and 10%, 30% or 50% RNA. Sorting selected naive CD8 T cells with a CD8+CD4-CCR7+CD45RA+ phenotype. The CDR3 length is 12 residues. Trimming stripped 5 bases from V and 9 bases from J, with 13 bases between. Study-wide results and limits: Clonotypes topping 20 RNA copies carried over 98% of effector molecules but under 1% of naive ones.

With respect to this clonotype: Its cognate antigen is unknown.

TCRdb independently ran MiXCR on the PCR reads; one entry per CDR3 protein. The sample lists roughly 71,000 distinct CDR3 sequences, roughly 20% occurring once. The sequencing input was naive CD8+ T cells from blood, with Jurkat cell RNA spiked in. Indicated subset: FACS-sorted CD8+CD4-CCR7+CD45RA+ naive T cells. The chain uses TRBV12-3 or TRBV12-4 and TRBJ2-5; possibly TRBD2 for D (6 bases). The origin of this receptor is a human donor in good health. Some libraries in this study had Jurkat cell RNA spiked in. CDR3 amino acids: CASSPRREPQYF. As DNA, the CDR3 is TGTGCCAGCAGTCCCCGCCGGGAGCCCCAGTACTTC.